Described below is a single TCR beta chain sequence and its context. Antigen specificity is unknown. The junction differs from germline at one of its ends, possibly a read error. This CDR3 is also generated by other DNA sequences in the sample. CD45RO-negative, CCR7-selected cells formed the naive CD8 fraction, which excluded terminally differentiated effector memory CD45RA+ cells. The sample belongs to a study of shared clonotypes between healthy human individuals. Study observations and caveats: An anticipated effect of sequencing depth on clonotype sharing among donors was recognized. In having few donors, the study represented limited genetic and exposure-history diversity.

As originally analysed: Junction-only sequences without quality scores came from ImmunoSEQ, so filtering differed. Sequencing used immunoSEQ multiplex PCR; TCRdb keeps in-frame clones, though not all of them. V, J and clone size are those of that table, while D and trimming were read from the DNA. Of under 2,000,000 clones listed, about 94% are singletons. CDR3 length equals 18 residues. Germline CDR1 is SQVTM and CDR2 is ANQGSEA. The sequence was obtained from a man aged 18 to 35 in good health. Specimen: naive CD8+ T cells sorted from blood. V is TRBV29-1 and J is TRBJ1-1; TRBD1 matches at 9 bases. The CDR3 DNA follows: TGCAGCACGTACAGGGGGCCGGGAAAATCAGGCCCGAACACTGAAGCCTTCTTT. Translating it yields CSTYRGPGKSGPNTEAFF. The full variable domain, in which reference TRBV29-1 and TRBJ1-1 provide the parts outside the CDR3, is SAVISQKPSRDICQRGTSLTIQCQVDSQVTMMFWYRQQPGQSLTLIATANQGSEATYESGFVIDKFPISRPNLTFSTLTVSNMSPEDSSIYLCSTYRGPGKSGPNTEAFFGQGTRLTVV.